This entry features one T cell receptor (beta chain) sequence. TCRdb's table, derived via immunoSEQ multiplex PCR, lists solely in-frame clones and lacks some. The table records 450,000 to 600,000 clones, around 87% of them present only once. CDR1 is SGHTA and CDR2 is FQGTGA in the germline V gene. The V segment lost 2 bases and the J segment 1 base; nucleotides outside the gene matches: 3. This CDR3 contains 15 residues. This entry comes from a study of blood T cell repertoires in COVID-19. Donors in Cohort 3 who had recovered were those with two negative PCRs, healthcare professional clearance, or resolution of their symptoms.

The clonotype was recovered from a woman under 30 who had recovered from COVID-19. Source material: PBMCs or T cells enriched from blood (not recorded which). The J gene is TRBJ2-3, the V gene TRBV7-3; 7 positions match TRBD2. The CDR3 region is CASSLGGGGTDTQYF. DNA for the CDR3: TGTGCCAGCAGCTTAGGCGGGGGAGGCACAGATACGCAGTATTTT.